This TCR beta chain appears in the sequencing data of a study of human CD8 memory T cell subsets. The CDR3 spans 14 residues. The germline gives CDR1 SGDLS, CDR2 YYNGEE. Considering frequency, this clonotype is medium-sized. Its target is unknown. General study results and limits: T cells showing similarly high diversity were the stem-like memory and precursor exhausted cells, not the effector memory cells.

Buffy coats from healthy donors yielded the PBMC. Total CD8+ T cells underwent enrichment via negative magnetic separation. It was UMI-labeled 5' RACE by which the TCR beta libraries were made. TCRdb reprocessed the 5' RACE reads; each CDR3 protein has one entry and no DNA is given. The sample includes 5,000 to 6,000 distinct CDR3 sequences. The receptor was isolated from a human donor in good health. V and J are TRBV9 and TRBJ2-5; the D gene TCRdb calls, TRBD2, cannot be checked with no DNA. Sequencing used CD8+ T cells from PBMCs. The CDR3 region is CASSVGGREGTQYF.